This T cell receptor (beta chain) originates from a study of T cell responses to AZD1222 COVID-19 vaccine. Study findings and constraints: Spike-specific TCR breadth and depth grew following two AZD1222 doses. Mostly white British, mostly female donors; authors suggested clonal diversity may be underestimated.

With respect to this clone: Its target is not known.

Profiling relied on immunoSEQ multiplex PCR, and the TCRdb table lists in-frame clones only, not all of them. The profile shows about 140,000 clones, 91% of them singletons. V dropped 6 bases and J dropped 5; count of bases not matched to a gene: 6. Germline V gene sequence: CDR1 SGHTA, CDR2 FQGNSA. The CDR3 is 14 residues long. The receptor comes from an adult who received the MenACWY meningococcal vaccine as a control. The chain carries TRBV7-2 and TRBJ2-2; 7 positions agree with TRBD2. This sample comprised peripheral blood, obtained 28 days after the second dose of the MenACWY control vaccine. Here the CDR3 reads CASRSQGGTGELFF. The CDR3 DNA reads TGTGCCAGCAGATCTCAGGGAGGGACCGGGGAGCTGTTTTTT.